This T cell receptor (beta chain) comes out of a study of cytomegalovirus exposure and HLA in healthy donors. Points on this clone: The antigen remains undetermined.

The CDR3 is made up of 17 amino acids. CDR1 and CDR2 from the germline V gene are LNHNV and YYDKDF (reference sequence). The V segment lost 1 base and the J segment 0 bases; nucleotides outside the gene matches: 9. Vbeta (60) and Jbeta (13) primers were used in the PCR. Per the study methods: Tens of millions of unique TCR beta chains, roughly 11 million shared, were counted in a later analysis. Some clones are missing from TCRdb's copy, which holds only in-frame ones; the method was immunoSEQ multiplex PCR. V and J calls and clone size follow that table, whereas D and trimming were derived from the DNA. The sample lists 75,000 to 95,000 clones; about three quarters were seen once. Study-wide results and caveats: Another analysis was done later, and it associated roughly 15,000 TCR beta sequences with HLA alleles at 0.05 false discovery rate. CMV serostatus was the sole immune exposure information available. For most TCR beta V segments, an earlier analysis put the productive rate at about 90% or about 30% of the time.

Specimen: PBMCs. The sequence was obtained from a woman between 40 and 50 years old in good health and CMV-seropositive. This chain joins TRBV15 and TRBJ2-7, with 7 bases matching TRBD2. The CDR3 loop reads CATSRGLAEGSSYEQYF. The CDR3 DNA sequence: TGTGCCACCAGCAGAGGTCTAGCGGAGGGGAGCTCCTACGAGCAGTACTTC.